This TCR beta chain was sequenced in a study of blood T cell repertoires in COVID-19. TCRdb's table, derived via immunoSEQ multiplex PCR, lists solely in-frame clones and lacks some. This sample has about 330,000 clones; just over 85% occur once, and the top ten carry more than 9%. Cohort allocation depended upon clinical history that participants reported. Losses at the gene ends were 4 bases for V and 5 bases for J; bases not matched to a gene: 11. The CDR3 runs to 17 residues. CDR1 and CDR2 (germline): SGHVS, FQNEAQ. In its sample, this clone was seen once. The clonotype was recovered from a woman in her late teens or twenties who had recovered from COVID-19. Sequencing was done on a sample of PBMCs or T cells enriched from blood (not recorded which). The chain is built from TRBV7-8 and TRBJ2-5, with TRBD2 matching 12 bases. The CDR3 region has the DNA TGTGCCAGCAGCTCGAGGGCTAGCGGGAGGGTTATGGAGACCCAGTACTTC. It encodes CASSSRASGRVMETQYF.